The source of this T cell receptor (beta chain) is a study of blood T cell repertoires in COVID-19. Study details: The United States, Italy and Spain were the sources of the acute and convalescent COVID-19 samples. PBMCs, B-cell-depleted T cells, or T cells were the source of the cDNA or gDNA that made up the material.

Authors' processing steps: Estimates of nucleated cell counts were drawn from the amplification of reference gene primers. TCRdb keeps only in-frame clones here, not all; method: immunoSEQ multiplex PCR. The V and J calls and the clone size are those of that table, but D and trimming were determined from the DNA. In the table there are 240,000 or so clones, around 87% of which are singletons. Living in about two dozen US areas, the participants were between roughly 18 and 95 years of age. The receptor was derived from a woman in her forties with acute COVID-19. The sequenced material came from PBMCs or T cells enriched from blood (not recorded which).

The CDR3 region has the DNA TGCGCCAGCATGGAGCGGGTCTACAATGAGCAGTTCTTC. Protein product: CASMERVYNEQFF. The V gene is TRBV10-2, the J gene TRBJ2-1, with a weak D call TRBD2 (6 bases). In germline, CDR1 is WSHSY, CDR2 SAAADI. The V gene lost 7 bases and the J gene lost 3 bases, with 10 bases spanning the gap. CDR3 length: 13 residues.